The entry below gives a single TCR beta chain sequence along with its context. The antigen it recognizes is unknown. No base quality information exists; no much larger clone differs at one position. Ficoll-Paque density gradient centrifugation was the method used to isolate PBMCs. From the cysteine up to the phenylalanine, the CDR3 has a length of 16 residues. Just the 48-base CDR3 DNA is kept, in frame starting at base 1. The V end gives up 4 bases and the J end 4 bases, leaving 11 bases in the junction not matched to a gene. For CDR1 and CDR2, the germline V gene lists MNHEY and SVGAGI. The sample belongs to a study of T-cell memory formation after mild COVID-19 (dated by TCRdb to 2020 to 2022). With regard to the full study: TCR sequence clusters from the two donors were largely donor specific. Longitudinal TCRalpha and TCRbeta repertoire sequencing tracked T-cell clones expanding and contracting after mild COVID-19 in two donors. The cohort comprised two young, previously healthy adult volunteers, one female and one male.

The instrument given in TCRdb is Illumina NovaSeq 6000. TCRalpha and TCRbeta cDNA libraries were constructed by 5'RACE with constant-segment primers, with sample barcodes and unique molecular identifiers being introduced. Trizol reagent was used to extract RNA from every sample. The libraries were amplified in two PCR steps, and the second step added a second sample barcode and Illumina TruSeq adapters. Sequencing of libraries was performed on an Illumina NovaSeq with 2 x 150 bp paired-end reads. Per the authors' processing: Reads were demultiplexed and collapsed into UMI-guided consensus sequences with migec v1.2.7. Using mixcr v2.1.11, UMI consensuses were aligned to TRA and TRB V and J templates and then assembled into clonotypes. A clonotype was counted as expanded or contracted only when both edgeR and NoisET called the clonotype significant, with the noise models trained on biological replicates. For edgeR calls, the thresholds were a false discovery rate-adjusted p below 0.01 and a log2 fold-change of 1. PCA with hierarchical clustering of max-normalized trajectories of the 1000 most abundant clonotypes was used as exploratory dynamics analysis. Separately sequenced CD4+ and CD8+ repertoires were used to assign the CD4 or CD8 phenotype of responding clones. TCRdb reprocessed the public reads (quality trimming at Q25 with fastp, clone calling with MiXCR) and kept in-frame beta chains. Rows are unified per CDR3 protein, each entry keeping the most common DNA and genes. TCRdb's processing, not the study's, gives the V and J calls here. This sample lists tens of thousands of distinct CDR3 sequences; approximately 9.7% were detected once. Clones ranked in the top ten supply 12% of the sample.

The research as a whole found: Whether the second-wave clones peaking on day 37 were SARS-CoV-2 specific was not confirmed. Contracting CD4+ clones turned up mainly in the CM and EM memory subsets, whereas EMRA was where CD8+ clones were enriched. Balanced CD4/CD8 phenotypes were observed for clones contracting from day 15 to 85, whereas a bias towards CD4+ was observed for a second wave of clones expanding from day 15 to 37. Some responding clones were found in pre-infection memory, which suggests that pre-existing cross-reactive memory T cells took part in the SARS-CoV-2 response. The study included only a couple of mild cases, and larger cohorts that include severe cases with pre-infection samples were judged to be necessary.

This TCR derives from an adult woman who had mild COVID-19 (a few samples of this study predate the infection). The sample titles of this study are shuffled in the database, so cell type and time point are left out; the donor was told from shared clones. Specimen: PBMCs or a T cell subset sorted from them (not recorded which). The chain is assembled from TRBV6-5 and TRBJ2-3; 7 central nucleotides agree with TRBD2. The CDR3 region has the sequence CASSSFVGRGPDTQYF. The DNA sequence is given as TGTGCCAGCAGTTCGTTCGTGGGGAGGGGTCCAGATACGCAGTATTTT.